This TCR beta chain emerged from a study of blood T cells in healthy people across ages. General study findings and limits: Aged donors had fewer naive CD4+ cells and lower diversity than long-lived donors.

The table lists this clonotype with a count of one. Its antigen remains unidentified. CDR1 is KGHDR and CDR2 is SFDVKD in the germline V gene. This CDR3 contains 13 residues. V was pared by 7 bases and J by 4 bases, with 10 bases between. A sample-barcoded 5' primer and a J-beta primer mix were used in a second PCR of about 7 to 12 cycles. From each sample, at least 3 million paired-end reads containing CDR3 were obtained. TCRdb reanalysed the 5' RACE reads using MiXCR and keeps one entry per CDR3 protein. The sample records about 800,000 distinct CDR3 sequences, nearly 60% being singletons. The sequence was collected from a man aged 30 to 45 in good health. The rearrangement uses TRBV24-1 and TRBJ1-5, with D unresolved. The specimen sequenced was blood. CDR3 DNA sequence: TGTGCCACCAGGAGATCAACTAATCAGCCCCAGCATTTT. It is translated as CATRRSTNQPQHF.